This T cell receptor (beta chain) is from a study of regulatory T cells in long-lasting Graves disease. Study conclusions and caveats: Sample size, which was small, may have reduced accuracy.

With iRepertoire HTBI primers and Arm-PCR of CDR3 regions, TCR beta libraries were built. MiXCR, applied by TCRdb to the multiplex PCR reads, yields one record per CDR3 protein. The table shows hundreds of thousands of distinct CDR3 sequences, with 20% occurring only once. Unmatched junction bases numbered 4, after V lost 1 base and J lost 2 bases. Germline V CDR1 and CDR2: DFQATT, SNEGSKA (reference sequence). The CDR3 totals 14 residues. Comments on this clonotype: The antigen is unknown.

Regarding time point: persistent/refractory GD, antithyroid drugs over 5 years with positive TRAb. TCR sequences were obtained from RNA taken from PBMCs. Here the sequenced sample was peripheral blood mononuclear cells (PBMCs), taken when the disease was refractory, from a patient treated with antithyroid drugs. The chain joins TRBV20-1 to TRBJ2-7, with 8 nucleotides matching TRBD1. The clonotype was recovered from a female donor with Graves disease. The CDR3 here is CSARGTGNPYEQYF. DNA for the CDR3: TGCAGTGCTAGAGGGACAGGGAATCCCTACGAGCAGTACTTC.